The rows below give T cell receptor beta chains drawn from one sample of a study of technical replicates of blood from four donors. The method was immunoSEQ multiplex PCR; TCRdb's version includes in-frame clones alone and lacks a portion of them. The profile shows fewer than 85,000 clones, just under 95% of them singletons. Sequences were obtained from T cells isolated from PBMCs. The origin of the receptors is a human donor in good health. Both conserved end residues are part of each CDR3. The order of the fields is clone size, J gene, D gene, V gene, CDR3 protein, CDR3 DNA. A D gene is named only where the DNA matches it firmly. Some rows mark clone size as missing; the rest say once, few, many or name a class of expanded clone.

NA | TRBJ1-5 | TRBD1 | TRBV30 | CAWSAMGQNNQPQHF | TGTGCCTGGAGCGCGATGGGACAGAACAATCAGCCCCAGCATTTT
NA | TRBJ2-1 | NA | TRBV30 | CAWSVLGRGEQFF | TGTGCCTGGAGTGTACTAGGACGTGGTGAGCAGTTCTTC
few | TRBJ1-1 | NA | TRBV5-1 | CASSPSPGSTEAFF | TGCGCCAGCAGCCCCTCACCGGGGAGCACTGAAGCTTTCTTT
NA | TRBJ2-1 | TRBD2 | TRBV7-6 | CASSLLAGMIDEQFF | TGTGCCAGCAGCTTGCTAGCGGGAATGATCGATGAGCAGTTCTTC
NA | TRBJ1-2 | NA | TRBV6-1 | CASRDSGASYTF | TGTGCCAGCAGGGATAGCGGAGCAAGCTACACCTTC
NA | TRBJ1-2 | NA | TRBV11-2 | CASAGRRLYGYGYTF | TGTGCCAGCGCGGGTCGACGGCTTTATGGCTATGGCTACACCTTC
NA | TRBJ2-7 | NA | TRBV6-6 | CASSSTGSYEQYF | TGTGCCAGCAGTTCTACAGGGAGCTACGAGCAGTACTTC
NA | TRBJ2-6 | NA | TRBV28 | CASSPRSGRFGANVLTF | TGTGCCAGCAGTCCTCGGTCAGGGCGCTTTGGGGCCAACGTCCTGACTTTC
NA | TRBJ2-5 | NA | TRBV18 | CASSRTEPQETQYF | TGTGCCAGCTCAAGGACAGAGCCGCAAGAGACCCAGTACTTC
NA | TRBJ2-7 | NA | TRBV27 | CASSSVQGSPDEQYF | TGTGCCAGCAGTTCAGTTCAGGGATCTCCTGACGAGCAGTACTTC
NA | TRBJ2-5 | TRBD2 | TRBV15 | CATSSGGLAGQETQYF | TGTGCCACCAGCAGTGGGGGACTAGCGGGCCAAGAGACCCAGTACTTC
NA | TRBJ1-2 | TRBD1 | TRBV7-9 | CASSYLLRDRDHGYTF | TGTGCCAGCAGCTATCTACTCCGGGACAGGGACCACGGCTACACCTTC
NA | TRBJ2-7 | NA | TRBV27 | CASSLGPGFPSYEQYF | TGTGCCAGCAGTTTAGGGCCAGGCTTCCCTTCCTACGAGCAGTACTTC
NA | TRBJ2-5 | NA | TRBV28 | CASSLGAGAETQYF | TGTGCCAGCAGCCTGGGGGCAGGCGCAGAGACCCAGTACTTC
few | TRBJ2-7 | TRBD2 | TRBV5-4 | CASRGEGYEQYF | TGTGCCAGCAGGGGGGAGGGTTACGAGCAGTACTTC
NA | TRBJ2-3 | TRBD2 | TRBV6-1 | CASSPTSGWGTQYF | TGTGCCAGCAGTCCGACTAGCGGGTGGGGTACGCAGTATTTT
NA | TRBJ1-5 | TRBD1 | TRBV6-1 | CASSALQGYSNQPQHF | TGTGCCAGCAGTGCATTACAGGGGTATAGCAATCAGCCCCAGCATTTT
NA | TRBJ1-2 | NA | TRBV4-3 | CASSQSPRGGNGYTF | TGCGCCAGCAGCCAATCCCCTAGGGGGGGGAACGGCTACACCTTC
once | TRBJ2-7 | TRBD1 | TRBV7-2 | CASSITGAIYEQYF | TGTGCCAGCAGCATAACAGGGGCGATCTACGAGCAGTACTTC
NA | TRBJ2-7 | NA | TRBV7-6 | CASSLRGFSYEQYF | TGTGCCAGCAGCTTACGCGGGTTTTCCTACGAGCAGTACTTC
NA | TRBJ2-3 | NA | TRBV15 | CATSRRDISTDTQYF | TGTGCCACCAGCAGACGGGACATCAGCACAGATACGCAGTATTTT
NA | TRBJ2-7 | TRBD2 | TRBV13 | CASNNRPGEGLGEQYF | TGTGCCAGCAACAATCGCCCCGGGGAGGGCCTAGGAGAGCAGTACTTC
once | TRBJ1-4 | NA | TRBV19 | CASSIVGYNEKLFF | TGTGCCAGTAGTATAGTCGGGTACAATGAAAAACTGTTTTTT
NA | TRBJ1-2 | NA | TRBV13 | CASSLDRAPVGYTF | TGTGCCAGCAGCTTAGACAGGGCTCCGGTGGGCTACACCTTC
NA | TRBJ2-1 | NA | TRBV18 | CASSPTGKNEQFF | TGTGCCAGCTCACCAACAGGGAAGAATGAGCAGTTCTTC
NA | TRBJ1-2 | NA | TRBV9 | CASSPGSNYGYTF | TGTGCCAGCAGCCCTGGGAGTAACTATGGCTACACCTTC
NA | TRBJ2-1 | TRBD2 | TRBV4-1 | CASSRLAGLYEQFF | TGCGCCAGCAGCCGACTAGCGGGATTGTATGAGCAGTTCTTC
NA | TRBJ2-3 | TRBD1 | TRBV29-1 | CSVVGQDTDTQYF | TGCAGCGTTGTAGGACAGGACACAGATACGCAGTATTTT
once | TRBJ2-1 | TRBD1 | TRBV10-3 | CAISGGTGGYNEQFF | TGTGCCATCAGTGGGGGGACAGGGGGCTACAATGAGCAGTTCTTC
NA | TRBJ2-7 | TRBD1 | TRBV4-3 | CASSQASGTGSYEQYF | TGCGCCAGCAGCCAAGCCTCCGGGACAGGGAGCTACGAGCAGTACTTC
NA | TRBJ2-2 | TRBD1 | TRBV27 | CASSTQTGVTGELFF | TGTGCCAGCAGTACCCAAACAGGGGTCACCGGGGAGCTGTTTTTT
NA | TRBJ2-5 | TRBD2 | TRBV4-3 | CASSQDRSAGGQETQYF | TGCGCCAGCAGCCAAGATCGGTCAGCGGGAGGACAAGAGACCCAGTACTTC
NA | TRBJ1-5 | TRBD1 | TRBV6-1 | CASSERQGSNQPQHF | TGTGCCAGCAGTGAGCGACAGGGCAGCAATCAGCCCCAGCATTTT
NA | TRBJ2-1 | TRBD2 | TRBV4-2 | CASSQEAGGPLNEQFF | TGTGCCAGCAGCCAAGAAGCGGGAGGGCCTTTAAATGAGCAGTTCTTC
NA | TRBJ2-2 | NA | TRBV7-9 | CASSTQGPGELFF | TGTGCCAGCAGCACTCAGGGCCCCGGGGAGCTGTTTTTT
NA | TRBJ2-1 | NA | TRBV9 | CASSVTSKSSYNEQFF | TGTGCCAGCAGTGTTACTTCGAAGAGCTCCTACAATGAGCAGTTCTTC
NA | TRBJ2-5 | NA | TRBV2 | CASSEYARAGWETQYF | TGTGCCAGCAGTGAATATGCCAGGGCAGGGTGGGAGACCCAGTACTTC
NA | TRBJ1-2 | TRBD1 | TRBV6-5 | CASSSRDRIVGYTF | TGTGCCAGCAGTTCCCGGGACAGGATCGTCGGCTACACCTTC
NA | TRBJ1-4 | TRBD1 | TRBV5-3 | CARKGDRQGDEKLFF | TGTGCCAGAAAGGGGGACCGACAGGGAGATGAAAAACTGTTTTTT
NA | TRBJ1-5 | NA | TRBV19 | CASSKKGEGQPQHF | TGTGCCAGTAGTAAGAAGGGTGAGGGTCAGCCCCAGCATTTT
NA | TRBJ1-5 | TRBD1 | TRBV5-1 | CASSLGQGIDQPQHF | TGCGCCAGCAGCTTGGGACAGGGGATAGACCAGCCCCAGCATTTT
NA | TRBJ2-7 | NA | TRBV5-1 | CASSLDPGPLDEQYF | TGCGCCAGCAGCTTGGACCCAGGCCCACTCGACGAGCAGTACTTC
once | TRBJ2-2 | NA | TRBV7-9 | CASSLMPGRQAGELFF | TGTGCCAGCAGCTTAATGCCTGGCAGGCAAGCCGGGGAGCTGTTTTTT
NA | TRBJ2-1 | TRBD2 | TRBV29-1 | CSVAGLAGKGNEQFF | TGCAGCGTTGCGGGACTAGCAGGGAAAGGCAATGAGCAGTTCTTC
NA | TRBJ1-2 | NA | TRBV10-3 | CAISDRRDPNYGYTF | TGTGCCATCAGTGATCGTCGGGATCCTAACTATGGCTACACCTTC
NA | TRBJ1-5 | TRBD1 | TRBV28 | CASSRDRGLQPQHF | TGTGCCAGCAGTCGGGACAGGGGGTTACAGCCCCAGCATTTT
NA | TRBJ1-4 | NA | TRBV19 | CASSITELGARYEKLFF | TGTGCCAGTAGTATTACGGAGTTGGGGGCGCGGTATGAAAAACTGTTTTTT
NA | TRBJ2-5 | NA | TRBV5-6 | CASSLLAVGKETQYF | TGTGCCAGCAGCTTACTAGCCGTGGGGAAAGAGACCCAGTACTTC
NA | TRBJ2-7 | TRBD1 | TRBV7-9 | CASSLTAGGLYEQYF | TGTGCCAGCAGCTTAACGGCAGGGGGCCTTTACGAGCAGTACTTC
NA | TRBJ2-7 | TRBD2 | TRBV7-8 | CATRSAPSTSGAYEQYF | TGTGCGACCCGTTCCGCACCAAGTACTAGCGGAGCCTACGAGCAGTACTTC
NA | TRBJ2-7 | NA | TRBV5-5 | CASSSRDIRYEQYF | TGTGCCAGCAGTAGTCGGGACATCCGTTACGAGCAGTACTTC
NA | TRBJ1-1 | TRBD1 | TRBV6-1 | CASSVQGIDTEAFF | TGTGCCAGCAGTGTACAGGGGATCGACACTGAAGCTTTCTTT
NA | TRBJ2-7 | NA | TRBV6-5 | CASSYSTGYEQYF | TGTGCCAGCAGTTACTCGACGGGCTACGAGCAGTACTTC
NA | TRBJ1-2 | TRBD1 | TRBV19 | CASYSGTGHYGYTF | TGTGCCAGTTATTCCGGGACAGGGCACTATGGCTACACCTTC
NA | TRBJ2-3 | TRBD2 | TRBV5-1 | CASKVAGVGTDTQYF | TGCGCCAGCAAGGTAGCGGGAGTCGGCACAGATACGCAGTATTTT